This TCR beta chain appears in the sequencing data of a study of human T cells and chemical hapten exposure. In the study overall: Weekly scalp doses of diphenylcyclopropenone were given to patients during the approximately 23-week study.

The length of the CDR3 is 14 residues. Germline CDR1 and CDR2: SSHAT and FNYEAQ (reference sequence). Ten or more counts support this clonotype. Germline and junction disagree at one end, which may indicate a read error. TCRdb re-called the RACE reads through MiXCR, storing one row per CDR3 protein. The table has about 82,000 distinct CDR3 sequences, approximately 12% seen once. Time point indicated: patch test 3, about 24 weeks after DPC sensitization. Treatment denoted: therapeutic diphenylcyclopropenone sensitization with weekly scalp DPC. The chain has TRBV7-7 and TRBJ2-2; no clear D. The clonotype originates from a woman between 50 and 59 years old with alopecia areata. Some clones in this sample may be carry-over from other donors' samples. The sequences come from whole blood, collected in connection with sensitization to the hapten diphenylcyclopropenone (DPC). The CDR3 DNA reads TGTGCTAGCAGCTTATCGCAGAACACCGGGGAGCTGTTTTTT. Residues: CASSLSQNTGELFF. Together with reference TRBV7-7 and TRBJ2-2, the CDR3 gives the full variable domain: GAGVSQSPRYKVTKRGQDVTLRCDPISSHATLYWYQQALGQGPEFLTYFNYEAQPDKSGLPSDRFSAERPEGSISTLTIQRTEQRDSAMYRCASSLSQNTGELFFGEGSRLTVL.